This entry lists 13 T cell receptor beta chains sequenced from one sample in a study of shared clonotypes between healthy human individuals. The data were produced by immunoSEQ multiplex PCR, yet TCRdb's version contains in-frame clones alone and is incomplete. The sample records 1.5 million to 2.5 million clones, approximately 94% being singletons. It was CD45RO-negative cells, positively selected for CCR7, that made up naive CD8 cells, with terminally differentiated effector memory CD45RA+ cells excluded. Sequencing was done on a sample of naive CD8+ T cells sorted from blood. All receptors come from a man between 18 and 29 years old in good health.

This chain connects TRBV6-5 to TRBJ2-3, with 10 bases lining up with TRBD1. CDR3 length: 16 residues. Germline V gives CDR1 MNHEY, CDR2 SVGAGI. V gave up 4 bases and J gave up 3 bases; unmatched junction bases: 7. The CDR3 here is CASSWTGQGTTDTQYF. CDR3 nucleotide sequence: TGTGCCAGCAGTTGGACGGGACAGGGGACGACAGATACGCAGTATTTT.

The CDR3 here is CASTSGRVSPGELFF. For the CDR3, the DNA is TGTGCCAGCACTAGCGGGAGGGTCTCCCCCGGGGAGCTGTTTTTT. The J gene is TRBJ2-2, the V gene TRBV2, with 12 bases identical to TRBD2. This CDR3 is built from 15 residues. The V gene end was trimmed by 7 bases and the J gene end by 6 bases; junction bases not matched to a gene: 6. Germline assignment: CDR1 SNHLY and CDR2 FYNNEI. Filled out from reference TRBV2 and TRBJ2-2, the complete variable domain reads EPEVTQTPSHQVTQMGQEVILRCVPISNHLYFYWYRQILGQKVEFLVSFYNNEISEKSEIFDDQFSVERPDGSNFTLKIRSTKLEDSAMYFCASTSGRVSPGELFFGEGSRLTVL.

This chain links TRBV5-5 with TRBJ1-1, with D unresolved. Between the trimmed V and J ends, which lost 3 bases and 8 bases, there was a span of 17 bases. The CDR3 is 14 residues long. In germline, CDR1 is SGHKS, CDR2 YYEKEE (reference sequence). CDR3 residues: CASSSTAGLGEAFF. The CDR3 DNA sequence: TGTGCCAGCAGCTCGACCGCGGGGTTGGGGGAAGCTTTCTTT.

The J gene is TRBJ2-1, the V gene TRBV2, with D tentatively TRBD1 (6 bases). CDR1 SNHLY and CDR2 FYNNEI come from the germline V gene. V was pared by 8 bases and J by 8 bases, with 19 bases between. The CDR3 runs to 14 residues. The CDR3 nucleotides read TGTGCCAGCTCCAGGGGACAAAATTCCGATGAGCAGTTCTTC. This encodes CASSRGQNSDEQFF.

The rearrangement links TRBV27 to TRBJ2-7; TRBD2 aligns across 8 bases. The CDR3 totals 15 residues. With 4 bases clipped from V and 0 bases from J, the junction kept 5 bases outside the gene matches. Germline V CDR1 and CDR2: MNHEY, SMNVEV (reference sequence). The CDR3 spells CASSYRGGSSYEQYF. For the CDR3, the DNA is TGTGCCAGCAGTTATCGGGGGGGAAGCTCCTACGAGCAGTACTTC.

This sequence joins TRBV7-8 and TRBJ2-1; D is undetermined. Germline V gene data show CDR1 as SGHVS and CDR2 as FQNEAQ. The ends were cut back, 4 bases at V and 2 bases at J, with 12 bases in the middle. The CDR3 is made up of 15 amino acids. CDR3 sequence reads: CASSSDPATYNEQFF. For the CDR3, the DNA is TGTGCCAGCAGCTCGGACCCCGCGACCTACAATGAGCAGTTCTTC.

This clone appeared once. In DNA form, the CDR3 reads TGTGCCAGCAGTGAATCTCCGGGGGGGCCGGGCTATGGCTACACCTTC. Protein product: CASSESPGGPGYGYTF. The chain is built from TRBV6-1 and TRBJ1-2; weak D call: TRBD1 (6 bases). The CDR3 consists of 16 residues. V was cut by 2 bases and J by 4 bases, with 17 bases left in between. Per germline, CDR1 MNHNS and CDR2 SASEGT.

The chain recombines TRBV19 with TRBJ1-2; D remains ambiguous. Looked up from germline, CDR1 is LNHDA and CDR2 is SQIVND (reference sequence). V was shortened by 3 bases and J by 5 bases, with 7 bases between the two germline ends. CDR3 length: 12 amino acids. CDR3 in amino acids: CASSILGYGYTF. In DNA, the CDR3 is TGTGCCAGTAGTATCTTAGGTTATGGCTACACCTTC.

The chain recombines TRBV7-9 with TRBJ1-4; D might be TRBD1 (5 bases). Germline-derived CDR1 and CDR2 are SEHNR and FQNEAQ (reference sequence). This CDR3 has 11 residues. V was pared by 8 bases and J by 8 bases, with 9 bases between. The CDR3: CASGTGEKLFF. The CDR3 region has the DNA TGTGCCAGCGGGACGGGGGAAAAACTGTTTTTT.

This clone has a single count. The CDR3 sequence is CASSLEGQSYEQYF. The CDR3 DNA reads TGCGCCAGCAGCTTGGAGGGACAGTCGTATGAGCAGTACTTC. The chain carries TRBV5-1 and TRBJ2-7, with 7 nucleotides matching TRBD1. Germline assignment: CDR1 SGHRS and CDR2 YFSETQ. The CDR3 is 14 residues long. V dropped 0 bases and J dropped 7; count of bases not matched to a gene: 7.

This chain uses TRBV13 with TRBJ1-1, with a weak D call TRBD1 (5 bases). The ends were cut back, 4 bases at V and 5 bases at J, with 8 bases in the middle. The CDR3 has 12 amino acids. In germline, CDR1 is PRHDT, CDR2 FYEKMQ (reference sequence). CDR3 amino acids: CASSSDKTEAFF. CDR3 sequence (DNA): TGTGCCAGCAGCTCGGACAAGACTGAAGCTTTCTTT. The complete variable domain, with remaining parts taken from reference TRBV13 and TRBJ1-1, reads AAGVIQSPRHLIKEKRETATLKCYPIPRHDTVYWYQQGPGQDPQFLISFYEKMQSDKGSIPDRFSAQQFSDYHSELNMSSLELGDSALYFCASSSDKTEAFFGQGTRLTVV.

CDR3 loop: CASDRDREGTIYF. The CDR3 DNA sequence: TGTGCCAGTGACAGGGACAGAGAAGGCACCATATATTTT. V is TRBV2 and J is TRBJ1-3; 7 positions agree with TRBD1. V lost 9 bases, J lost 9 bases, and 11 bases stayed unmatched. The CDR3 has 13 amino acids. Germline values: CDR1 SNHLY, CDR2 FYNNEI.

This CDR3 reads CASSLLAGGTIPDEQYF. The CDR3 DNA is TGTGCCAGCTCACTACTAGCGGGGGGTACCATCCCTGACGAGCAGTACTTC. The rearrangement joins TRBV18 to TRBJ2-7; the match to TRBD2 covers 12 bases. Germline V lookup: CDR1 KGHSH, CDR2 LQKENI. V lost 4 bases to trimming and J lost 5 bases; unmatched junction nucleotides: 12. This CDR3 region has 17 residues.